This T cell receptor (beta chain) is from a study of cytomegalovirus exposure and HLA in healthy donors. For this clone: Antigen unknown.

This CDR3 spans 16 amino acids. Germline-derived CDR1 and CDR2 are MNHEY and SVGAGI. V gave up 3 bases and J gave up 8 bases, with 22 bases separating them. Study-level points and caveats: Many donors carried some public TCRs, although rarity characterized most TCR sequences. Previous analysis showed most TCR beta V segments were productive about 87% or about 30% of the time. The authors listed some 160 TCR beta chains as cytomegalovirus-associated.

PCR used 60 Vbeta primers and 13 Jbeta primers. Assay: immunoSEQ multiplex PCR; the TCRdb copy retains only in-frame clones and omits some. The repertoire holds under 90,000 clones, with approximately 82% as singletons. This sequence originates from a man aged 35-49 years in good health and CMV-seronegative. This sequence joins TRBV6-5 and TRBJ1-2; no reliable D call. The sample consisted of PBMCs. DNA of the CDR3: TGTGCCAGCAGTTATGGCGGGAGACGGTCTACTATGGGCTACACCTTC. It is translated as CASSYGGRRSTMGYTF.